This T cell receptor beta chain originates from a study of OX40 agonist ivuxolimab in advanced cancers. Context from the whole study: Ivuxolimab was an agonistic, fully human IgG2 monoclonal antibody directed against OX40 (CD134), a costimulatory receptor. In the dose-escalation cohort, 82.7% of patients were male, and the mean age was about 55 years, with a range of about 23 to 85. Three dose-escalation patients achieved partial responses, one with hepatocellular carcinoma and two with cutaneous melanoma. Peripheral TCRbeta sequencing was intended to test whether TCR sequence diversity was altered and clonal T-cell expansion was caused by ivuxolimab. The paper covers the monotherapy dose-escalation part of the phase I ivuxolimab trial, which included N ≈ 57 patients. Patients were allowed to have had prior anti-PD-1, anti-PD-L1 or anti-CTLA-4 therapy, and 40% of the dose-escalation patients had been treated with checkpoint inhibitors. Intravenous ivuxolimab was administered to patients every 2 weeks at six dose levels: 0.01, 0.1, 0.3, 1.5, 3 and 10 mg/kg. Of the roughly 51 patients in dose escalation, some 19 had hepatocellular carcinoma, around 15 had melanoma, 9 had renal cell carcinoma and 9 had head and neck cancer. The investigation overall reported the following: Partial responders in the 0.1-3.0 mg/kg groups had among the lowest normalized peripheral clonal expansion, especially among CD8+ T cells. The antigen specificity of the peripheral T cells that underwent clonal expansion was not determined. Low levels of normalized T-cell clonal expansion were also seen in some patients who did not respond. At doses of 0.1 to 3.0 mg/kg, clonal expansion of both CD4+ and CD8+ blood T cells was observed from baseline to week 6. After ivuxolimab, expanded clones were on average more numerous among CD8+ T cells than among CD4+ T cells.

Of note for this clone: No cognate antigen has been identified for it. No much larger clone exists at a distance of one base, and base qualities are not known.

To sequence the TCRbeta CDR3 region, genomic DNA was isolated from the sorted cells. The immunoSEQ Assay was used for sequencing of TCRbeta CDR3 regions. TCRdb carries this immuneACCESS record with in-frame sequences only. Its versions omit some clonotypes, under half of them owing to an unresolved V gene in the studies checked, with the rest unexplained. In all, the sample holds roughly 61,000 clones, and approximately 90% of those were seen once. Approximately 18% of the sample is held by the ten biggest clonotypes. The CDR3 runs 17 amino acids, cysteine and phenylalanine included. The DNA shown is the 51-base CDR3, in frame from base 1. CDR1 and CDR2, per the germline V gene, are SGDLS and YYNGEE. V is shortened by 7 bases, J by 0 bases, and the region joining them spans 22 bases. Patients with a history of autoimmune disease or receiving systemic immunosuppression were excluded from the trial. Peripheral blood for TCR sequencing was collected from all dose cohorts at baseline, on cycle 4 day 1, and on cycle 7 day 1. The samples were drawn from a first-in-human, open-label, multicenter phase I dose-escalation trial of ivuxolimab. Adults with locally advanced or metastatic melanoma, renal cell, hepatocellular, or head and neck squamous cell carcinoma were enrolled in the trial. Before TCR sequencing, CD4+ and CD8+ T cells were separately sorted from peripheral blood.

This clonotype originated in an adult with an advanced solid tumor such as melanoma, head and neck, liver or kidney cancer. The sample was CD4+ or CD8+ T cells sorted from blood, taken in a trial of the OX40 agonist ivuxolimab. This receptor chain uses TRBV9 and TRBJ1-2, with the D gene too uncertain to name. For the CDR3, the sequence is CASSQGVSQRANYGYTF. At the DNA level, the sequence is TGTGCCAGCTCTCAAGGTGTCTCCCAACGGGCTAACTATGGCTACACCTTC.